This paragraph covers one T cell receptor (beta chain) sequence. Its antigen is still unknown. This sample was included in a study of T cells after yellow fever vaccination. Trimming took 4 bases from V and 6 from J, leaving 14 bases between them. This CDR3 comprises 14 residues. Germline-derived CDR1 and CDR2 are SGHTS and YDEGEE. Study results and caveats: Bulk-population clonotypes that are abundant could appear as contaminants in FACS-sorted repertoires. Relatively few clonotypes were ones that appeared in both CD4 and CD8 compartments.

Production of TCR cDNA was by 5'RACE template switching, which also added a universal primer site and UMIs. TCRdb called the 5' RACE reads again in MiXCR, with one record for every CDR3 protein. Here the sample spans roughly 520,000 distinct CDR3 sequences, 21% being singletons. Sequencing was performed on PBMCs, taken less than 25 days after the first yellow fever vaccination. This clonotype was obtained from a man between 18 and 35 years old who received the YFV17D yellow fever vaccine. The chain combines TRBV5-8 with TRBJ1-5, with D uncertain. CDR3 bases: TGTGCCAGCAGCCGCATGGGGTCGGGTCAGCCCCAGCATTTT. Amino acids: CASSRMGSGQPQHF.